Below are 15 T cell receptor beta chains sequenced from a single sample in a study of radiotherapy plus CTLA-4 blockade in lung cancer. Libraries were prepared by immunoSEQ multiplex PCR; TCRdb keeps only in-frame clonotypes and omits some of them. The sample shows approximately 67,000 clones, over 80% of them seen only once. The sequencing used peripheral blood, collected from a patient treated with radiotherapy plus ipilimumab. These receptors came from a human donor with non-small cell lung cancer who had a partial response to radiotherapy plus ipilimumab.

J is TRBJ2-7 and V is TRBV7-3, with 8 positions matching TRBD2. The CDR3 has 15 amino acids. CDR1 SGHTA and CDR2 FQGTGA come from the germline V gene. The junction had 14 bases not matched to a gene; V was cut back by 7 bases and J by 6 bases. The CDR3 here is CASILLAAGAAEQYF. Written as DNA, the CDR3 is TGTGCCAGCATCCTACTAGCGGCAGGGGCGGCCGAGCAGTACTTC.

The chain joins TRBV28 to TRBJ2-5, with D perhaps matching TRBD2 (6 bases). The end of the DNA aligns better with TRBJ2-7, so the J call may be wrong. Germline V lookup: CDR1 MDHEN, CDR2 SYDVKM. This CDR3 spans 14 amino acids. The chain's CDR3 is CASSLSSGAYEQYF. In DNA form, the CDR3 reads TGTGCCAGCAGTTTGAGTAGCGGCGCCTACGAGCAGTACTTC.

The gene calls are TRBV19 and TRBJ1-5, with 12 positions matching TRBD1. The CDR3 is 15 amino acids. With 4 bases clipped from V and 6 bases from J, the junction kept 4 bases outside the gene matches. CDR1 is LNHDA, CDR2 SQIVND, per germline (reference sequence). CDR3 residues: CASSSGTGGVQPQHF. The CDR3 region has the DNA TGTGCCAGTAGTAGCGGGACAGGGGGCGTTCAGCCCCAGCATTTT.

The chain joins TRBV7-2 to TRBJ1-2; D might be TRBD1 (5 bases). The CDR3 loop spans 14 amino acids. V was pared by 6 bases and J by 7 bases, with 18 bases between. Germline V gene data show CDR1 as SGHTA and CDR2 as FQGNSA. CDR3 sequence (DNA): TGTGCCAGCAGTTTGACTCGGGACTTACCTGGCTACACCTTC. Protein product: CASSLTRDLPGYTF.

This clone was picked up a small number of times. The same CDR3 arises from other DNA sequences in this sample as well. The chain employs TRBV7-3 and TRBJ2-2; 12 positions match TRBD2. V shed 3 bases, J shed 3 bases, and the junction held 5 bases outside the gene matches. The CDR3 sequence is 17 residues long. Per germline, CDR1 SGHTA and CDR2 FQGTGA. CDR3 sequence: CASSLSSGRAHTGELFF. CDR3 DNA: TGTGCCAGCAGCTTGTCTAGCGGGAGGGCTCACACCGGGGAGCTGTTTTTT. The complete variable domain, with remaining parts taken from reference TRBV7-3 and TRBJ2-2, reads GAGVSQTPSNKVTEKGKYVELRCDPISGHTALYWYRQSLGQGPEFLIYFQGTGAADDSGLPNDRFFAVRPEGSVSTLKIQRTERGDSAVYLCASSLSSGRAHTGELFFGEGSRLTVL.

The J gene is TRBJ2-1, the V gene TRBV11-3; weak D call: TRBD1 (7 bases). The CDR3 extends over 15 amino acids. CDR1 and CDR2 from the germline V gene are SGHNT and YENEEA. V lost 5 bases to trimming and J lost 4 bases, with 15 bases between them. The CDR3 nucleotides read TGTGCCAGCAGCATCCGGGGGACAGTATACAATGAGCAGTTCTTC. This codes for CASSIRGTVYNEQFF. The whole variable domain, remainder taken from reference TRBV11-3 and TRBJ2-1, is EAGVVQSPRYKIIEKKQPVAFWCNPISGHNTLYWYLQNLGQGPELLIRYENEEAVDDSQLPKDRFSAERLKGVDSTLKIQPAELGDSAVYLCASSIRGTVYNEQFFGPGTRLTVL.

The CDR3 region is CASSQEALRGGRGYNEQFF. The CDR3 DNA follows: TGTGCCAGCAGCCAAGAAGCCTTGAGGGGGGGGAGGGGCTACAATGAGCAGTTCTTC. This chain uses TRBV4-2 with TRBJ2-1, with D tentatively TRBD2 (7 bases). CDR3 length: 19 amino acids. The germline V gene encodes CDR1 LGHNA and CDR2 YNFKEQ. The V end was cut by 0 bases, the J end by 3 bases, with 21 bases between.

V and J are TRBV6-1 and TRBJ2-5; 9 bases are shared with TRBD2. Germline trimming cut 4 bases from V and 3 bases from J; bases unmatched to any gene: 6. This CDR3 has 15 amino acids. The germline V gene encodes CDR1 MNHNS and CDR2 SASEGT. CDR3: CASSGWREGKETQYF. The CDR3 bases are TGTGCCAGCAGTGGGTGGCGGGAGGGGAAAGAGACCCAGTACTTC.

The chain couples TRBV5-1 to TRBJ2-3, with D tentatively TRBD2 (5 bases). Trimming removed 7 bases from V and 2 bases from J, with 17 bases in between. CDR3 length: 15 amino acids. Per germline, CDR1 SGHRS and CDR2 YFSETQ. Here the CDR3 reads CASSQEGTLTDTQYF. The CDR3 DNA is TGCGCCAGCTCCCAAGAGGGCACCCTCACAGATACGCAGTATTTT.

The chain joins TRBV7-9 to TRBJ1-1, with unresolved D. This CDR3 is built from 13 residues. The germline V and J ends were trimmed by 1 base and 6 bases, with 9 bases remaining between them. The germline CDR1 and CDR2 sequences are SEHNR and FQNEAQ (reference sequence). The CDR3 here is CASSLDGEAEAFF. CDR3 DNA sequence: TGTGCCAGCAGCTTAGACGGGGAGGCTGAAGCTTTCTTT.

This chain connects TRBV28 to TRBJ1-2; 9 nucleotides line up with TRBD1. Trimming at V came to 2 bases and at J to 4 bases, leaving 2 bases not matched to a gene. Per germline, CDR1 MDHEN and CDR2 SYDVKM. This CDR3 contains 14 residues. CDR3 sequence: CASSLGTGLYGYTF. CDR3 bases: TGTGCCAGCAGTTTAGGGACAGGGCTCTATGGCTACACCTTC.

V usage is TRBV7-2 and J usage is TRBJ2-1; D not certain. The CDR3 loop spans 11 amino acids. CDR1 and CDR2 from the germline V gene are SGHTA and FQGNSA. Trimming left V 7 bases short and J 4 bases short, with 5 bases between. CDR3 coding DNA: TGTGCCAGCACGACATACAATGAGCAGTTCTTC. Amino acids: CASTTYNEQFF.

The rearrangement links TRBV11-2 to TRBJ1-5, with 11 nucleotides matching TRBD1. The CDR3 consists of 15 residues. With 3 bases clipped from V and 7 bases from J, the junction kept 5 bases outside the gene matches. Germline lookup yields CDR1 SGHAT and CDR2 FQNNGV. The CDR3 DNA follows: TGTGCCAGCAGCTTTGGGACAGGGGGACACCAGCCCCAGCATTTT. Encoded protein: CASSFGTGGHQPQHF.

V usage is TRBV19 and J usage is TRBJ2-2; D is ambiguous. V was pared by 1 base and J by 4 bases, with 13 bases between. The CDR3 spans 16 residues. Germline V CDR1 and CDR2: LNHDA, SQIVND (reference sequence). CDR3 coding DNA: TGTGCCAGTAGTATAGGCCAGGTCTGGATCACCGGGGAGCTGTTTTTT. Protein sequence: CASSIGQVWITGELFF.

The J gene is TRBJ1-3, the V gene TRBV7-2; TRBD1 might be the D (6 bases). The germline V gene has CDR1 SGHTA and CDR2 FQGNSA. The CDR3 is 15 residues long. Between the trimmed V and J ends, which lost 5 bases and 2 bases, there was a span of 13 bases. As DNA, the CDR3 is TGTGCCAGCAGCGCTACGGGGGGCACTGGAAACACCATATATTTT. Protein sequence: CASSATGGTGNTIYF.